Listed below are T cell receptor beta chains from one sample, sequenced in a study of blood T cell repertoires in COVID-19. Repertoires were generated with immunoSEQ multiplex PCR, while TCRdb's copy carries only in-frame clones and drops some. The profile covers about 90,000 clones, with 89% appearing a single time and less than 3.5% taken by the ten largest. Source material: peripheral blood. Every receptor here comes from a man over 45 with COVID-19, enrolled during active disease. Each CDR3 is given with its conserved first and last residue. Each record gives: clone size, D gene, J gene, V gene, CDR3 protein, CDR3 DNA. A D gene is named only where the DNA matches it firmly. Only some rows state a clone size, as once, few, many or a class for expanded clones.

clone_size: .
d_call: .
j_call: TRBJ1-5
v_call: TRBV19
cdr3_aa: CASRLVGGNQPQHF
cdr3_nt: TGTGCCAGTAGACTAGTGGGGGGGAATCAGCCCCAGCATTTT

clone_size: .
d_call: TRBD1
j_call: TRBJ2-2
v_call: TRBV6-5
cdr3_aa: CASTRQGAAGELFF
cdr3_nt: TGTGCCAGCACTAGACAGGGGGCGGCCGGGGAGCTGTTTTTT

clone_size: .
d_call: TRBD1
j_call: TRBJ1-3
v_call: TRBV7-2
cdr3_aa: CASSLRDRGRLTGNTIYF
cdr3_nt: TGTGCCAGCAGCTTACGGGACAGGGGGCGGTTAACTGGAAACACCATATATTTT

clone_size: .
d_call: .
j_call: TRBJ1-2
v_call: TRBV27
cdr3_aa: CASSPRTPNYGYTF
cdr3_nt: TGTGCCAGCAGTCCCCGGACACCGAACTATGGCTACACCTTC

clone_size: .
d_call: .
j_call: TRBJ1-2
v_call: TRBV29-1
cdr3_aa: CSVLGGSYGYTF
cdr3_nt: TGCAGCGTCTTAGGGGGTTCTTATGGCTACACCTTC

clone_size: .
d_call: .
j_call: TRBJ1-2
v_call: TRBV27
cdr3_aa: CASSLAAGLYGYTF
cdr3_nt: TGTGCCAGCAGTTTAGCCGCGGGTCTATATGGCTACACCTTC

clone_size: .
d_call: .
j_call: TRBJ1-5
v_call: TRBV7-9
cdr3_aa: CASSLFGGGKEPQHF
cdr3_nt: TGTGCCAGCAGCTTATTTGGTGGGGGCAAGGAGCCCCAGCATTTT

clone_size: .
d_call: .
j_call: TRBJ1-3
v_call: TRBV27
cdr3_aa: CASRPRDSSGNTIYF
cdr3_nt: TGTGCCAGCAGACCTCGGGACTCCTCTGGAAACACCATATATTTT

clone_size: .
d_call: TRBD1
j_call: TRBJ2-2
v_call: TRBV11-2
cdr3_aa: CASSISGGWDTGELFF
cdr3_nt: TGTGCCAGCAGCATATCAGGGGGCTGGGACACCGGGGAGCTGTTTTTT

clone_size: .
d_call: TRBD1
j_call: TRBJ1-3
v_call: TRBV3-1/TRBV3-2
cdr3_aa: CASSQGGTGKNTIYF
cdr3_nt: TGTGCCAGCAGCCAAGGGGGGACAGGGAAGAACACCATATATTTT

clone_size: .
d_call: TRBD1
j_call: TRBJ2-7
v_call: TRBV6-5
cdr3_aa: CASSYVQGAKEQYF
cdr3_nt: TGTGCCAGCAGTTACGTCCAGGGGGCGAAGGAGCAGTACTTC

clone_size: .
d_call: TRBD2
j_call: TRBJ2-1
v_call: TRBV7-6
cdr3_aa: CASSLVGTRGGGEQFF
cdr3_nt: TGTGCCAGCAGCTTAGTGGGTACTCGGGGCGGGGGTGAGCAGTTCTTC

clone_size: few
d_call: .
j_call: TRBJ1-1
v_call: TRBV3-1/TRBV3-2
cdr3_aa: CASSHYDRSSEAFF
cdr3_nt: TGTGCCAGCAGCCACTACGACAGGTCGAGTGAAGCTTTCTTT